The table lists the clone carrying this T cell receptor beta chain with a few counts. Its antigen remains unidentified. Donors sampled were nominally healthy, though unrecorded immune exposures were likely. This record belongs to a study of cytomegalovirus exposure and HLA in healthy donors. General study points: No immune exposure information besides CMV serostatus was available. For TCR beta chains, V- and J-gene trimming was later linked to a missense DCLRE1C variant.

The study ran its PCR with 60 Vbeta and 13 Jbeta primers. Clones were read by immunoSEQ multiplex PCR, and TCRdb kept only the in-frame ones, dropping some. The table has about 95,000 clones, under 85% seen once. V dropped 0 bases and J dropped 2 bases, with 9 bases sitting between them. This CDR3 is built from 14 residues. Germline values: CDR1 SGHRS, CDR2 YFSETQ. The rearrangement joins TRBV5-1 to TRBJ2-7; weak D call: TRBD2 (5 bases). The specimen sequenced was PBMCs. The origin of this receptor is a man aged 18 to 29 in good health and CMV-seropositive. The CDR3 bases are TGCGCCAGCAGCTTGGGCGGGTTTCCCTACGAGCAGTACTTC. Translating it yields CASSLGGFPYEQYF.